The subject of this entry is one TCR beta chain. This record belongs to a study of OX40 agonist ivuxolimab in advanced cancers. Looking at the study overall: Dose-escalation patients suffered from hepatocellular carcinoma, melanoma, renal cell or head and neck cancer. Partial responses, seen in three patients, involved one hepatocellular carcinoma and two cutaneous melanomas.

The CDR3 is 10 residues long. Germline-derived CDR1 and CDR2 are LGHNT and FRNRAP. Method: immunoSEQ multiplex PCR; TCRdb's copy keeps in-frame clones and lacks some. The sample carries approximately 23,000 clones, roughly 90% recorded once. This receptor was identified in an adult with an advanced solid tumor such as melanoma, head and neck, liver or kidney cancer. Source: CD4+ or CD8+ T cells sorted from blood, taken in a trial of the OX40 agonist ivuxolimab. The J gene is TRBJ2-1, the V gene TRBV12-5, with TRBD2 identical over 7 bases. CDR3 loop: CASGVYEQFF. DNA of the CDR3: TGTGCCAGCGGGGTCTATGAGCAGTTCTTC.